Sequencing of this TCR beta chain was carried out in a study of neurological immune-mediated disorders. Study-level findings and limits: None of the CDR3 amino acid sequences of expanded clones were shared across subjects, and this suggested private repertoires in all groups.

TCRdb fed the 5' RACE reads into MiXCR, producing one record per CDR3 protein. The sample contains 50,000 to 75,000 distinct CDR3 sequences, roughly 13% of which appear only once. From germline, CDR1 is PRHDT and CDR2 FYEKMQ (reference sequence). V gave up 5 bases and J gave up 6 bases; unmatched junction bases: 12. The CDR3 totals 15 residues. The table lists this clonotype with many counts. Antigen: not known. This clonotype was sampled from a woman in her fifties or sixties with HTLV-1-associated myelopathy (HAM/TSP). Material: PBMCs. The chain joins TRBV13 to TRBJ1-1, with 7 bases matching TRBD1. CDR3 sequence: CASSPSLDRVPEAFF. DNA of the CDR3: TGTGCCAGCAGCCCCTCCCTTGACAGGGTCCCTGAAGCTTTCTTT.